This passage covers 16 T cell receptor beta chains from one sample sequenced in a study of PD-1 blockade in classical Hodgkin lymphoma. Libraries were prepared by immunoSEQ multiplex PCR; TCRdb keeps only in-frame clonotypes and omits some of them. In the table there are about 22,000 clones, about 68% of which are singletons. The time point is: cycle 4 day 1 (C4D1), after six to seven weeks of nivolumab. Every single patient, without exception, relapsed after autologous stem cell transplantation, and brentuximab vedotin exposure varied. This specimen was peripheral blood mononuclear cells (PBMCs), taken before the fourth cycle of nivolumab. The receptor source for this set is a human donor with classical Hodgkin lymphoma.

Here the CDR3 reads CASSRSTEAFF. DNA of the CDR3: TGTGCCAGCAGCCGAAGCACTGAAGCTTTCTTT. The chain links TRBV14 to TRBJ1-1; unclear D gene. In germline, CDR1 is SGHDN, CDR2 FVKESK. Trimming removed 4 bases from V and 4 bases from J, with 4 bases in between. The CDR3 runs to 11 residues. Complete variable domain (other parts from reference TRBV14 and TRBJ1-1): EAGVTQFPSHSVIEKGQTVTLRCDPISGHDNLYWYRRVMGKEIKFLLHFVKESKQDESGMPNNRFLAERTGGTYSTLKVQPAELEDSGVYFCASSRSTEAFFGQGTRLTVV.

This clone was picked up a small number of times. J is TRBJ2-7 and V is TRBV6-6; D is undetermined. The CDR3 is 15 residues long. In germline, CDR1 is MNHNY, CDR2 SVGAGI (reference sequence). Trimming took off 0 bases at V and 4 bases at J, with 13 bases between the two ends. Here the CDR3 DNA reads TGTGCCAGCAGTTACTCAGAGGAGACCTCTTACGAGCAGTACTTC. Amino acids: CASSYSEETSYEQYF.

There are a few counts of this clone. J is TRBJ2-5 and V is TRBV5-1; D uncertain. The CDR3 length is 11 residues. Between the trimmed V and J ends, which lost 4 bases and 0 bases, there was a span of 1 base. CDR1 and CDR2 (germline): SGHRS, YFSETQ. CDR3 bases: TGCGCCAGCAGCAACCAAGAGACCCAGTACTTC. It encodes CASSNQETQYF.

The V and J genes are TRBV5-1 and TRBJ2-7; 9 bases map to TRBD1. The CDR3 extends over 14 amino acids. The J segment lost 5 bases and the V segment lost 3 bases, leaving 6 bases of the junction unmatched. Germline V gives CDR1 SGHRS, CDR2 YFSETQ. The CDR3 loop is CASSWGQGRDEQYF. Here the CDR3 DNA reads TGCGCCAGCAGCTGGGGACAGGGAAGGGACGAGCAGTACTTC.

The rearrangement joins TRBV20-1 to TRBJ2-1; a possible D gene is TRBD1 (6 bases). The CDR3 runs 11 residues. Trimming cost V 7 bases and J 11 bases, with 15 bases left between them. Germline V gene lookup returns CDR1 DFQATT and CDR2 SNEGSKA (reference sequence). The CDR3 loop reads CSVPGQRKQFF. CDR3 in DNA: TGCAGTGTCCCAGGACAGCGTAAGCAGTTCTTC.

The gene calls are TRBV14 and TRBJ2-7, with 12 bases lining up with TRBD2. The CDR3 extends over 17 amino acids. J lost 2 bases, V lost 1 base, and 6 bases had no gene match. Germline assignment: CDR1 SGHDN and CDR2 FVKESK. This CDR3 reads CASSQVRGTSGPYEQYF. The CDR3 bases are TGTGCCAGCAGCCAAGTACGGGGGACTAGCGGGCCCTACGAGCAGTACTTC.

This clone was found once. This chain connects TRBV6-1 to TRBJ1-5; perhaps TRBD1 as D (6 bases). The CDR3 has 15 residues. Trimming took off 8 bases at V and 6 bases at J, with 20 bases between the two ends. Germline CDR1 reads MNHNS; CDR2 reads SASEGT. CDR3 in DNA: TGTGCCAGCGGGACGGGGGACATCCCCAGTCAGCCCCAGCATTTT. Translating gives CASGTGDIPSQPQHF.

About this clone: Other DNA sequences of this sample code for an identical CDR3. V and J are TRBV27 and TRBJ2-7; TRBD1 might be the D (6 bases). The CDR3 consists of 14 residues. Germline V lookup: CDR1 MNHEY, CDR2 SMNVEV (reference sequence). Deletions cut 3 bases from V and 0 bases from J, with 9 bases between. CDR3 DNA: TGTGCCAGCAGTTTCGCGACAGGCTCCTACGAGCAGTACTTC. It is translated as CASSFATGSYEQYF.

The CDR3 region is CASSPRLAGGNEQFF. The CDR3 DNA is TGTGCCAGCTCACCACGTCTAGCGGGAGGCAATGAGCAGTTCTTC. The chain joins TRBV18 to TRBJ2-1; 11 bases line up with TRBD2. The germline gives CDR1 KGHSH, CDR2 LQKENI. This CDR3 has 15 residues. V lost 1 base to trimming and J lost 6 bases; unmatched junction nucleotides: 2.

This clone has only one observation. The rearrangement uses TRBV28 and TRBJ2-3; 7 bases align to TRBD2. Per germline, CDR1 MDHEN and CDR2 SYDVKM. V lost 2 bases, J lost 3 bases, and 2 bases stayed unmatched. The CDR3 contains 14 residues. The DNA for the CDR3 is TGTGCCAGCAGTTTAGCGGGGGATACAGATACGCAGTATTTT. This translates into CASSLAGDTDTQYF.

The chain is built from TRBV6-5 and TRBJ2-3; the match to TRBD2 covers 9 bases. CDR3 size: 15 residues. CDR1 is MNHEY, CDR2 SVGAGI, per germline. V was pared by 5 bases and J by 4 bases, with 7 bases of the junction left unmatched. CDR3 sequence reads: CASSLSGSSSDTQYF. DNA for the CDR3: TGTGCCAGCAGTCTTAGCGGGAGTAGCTCAGATACGCAGTATTTT.

CDR3 DNA sequence: TGTGCCAGCAGCTTATCTGCCTCTCCCTCGCAGTATTTT. Translation: CASSLSASPSQYF. The rearrangement uses TRBV7-8 and TRBJ2-3; D remains ambiguous. This CDR3 has 13 amino acids. Germline V gene sequence: CDR1 SGHVS, CDR2 FQNEAQ. V lost 2 bases to trimming and J lost 10 bases, with 13 bases between them. The whole variable domain, filled in from reference TRBV7-8 and TRBJ2-3, reads GAGVSQSPRYKVAKRGQDVALRCDPISGHVSLFWYQQALGQGPEFLTYFQNEAQLDKSGLPSDRFFAERPEGSVSTLKIQRTQQEDSAVYLCASSLSASPSQYFGPGTRLTVL.

The chain is built from TRBV30 and TRBJ2-2; tentatively, D is TRBD2 (6 bases). Germline V gives CDR1 GTSNPN, CDR2 SVGIG (reference sequence). The CDR3 is made up of 14 amino acids. V lost 8 bases to trimming and J lost 0 bases, with 13 bases between them. The CDR3 is CAHGLLPNTGELFF. CDR3 DNA sequence: TGTGCCCATGGACTACTGCCGAACACCGGGGAGCTGTTTTTT.

The J gene is TRBJ2-7, the V gene TRBV7-9; TRBD1 aligns across 9 bases. CDR1 and CDR2 from the germline V gene are SEHNR and FQNEAQ (reference sequence). CDR3 length: 17 residues. Germline trimming cut 5 bases from V and 1 base from J; bases unmatched to any gene: 12. The CDR3 reads CASSPLPGQGGSYEQYF. The CDR3 region has the DNA TGTGCCAGCAGCCCTCTCCCGGGACAGGGTGGGTCCTACGAGCAGTACTTC. The full variable domain, with the rest looked up from reference TRBV7-9 and TRBJ2-7, is DTGVSQNPRHKITKRGQNVTFRCDPISEHNRLYWYRQTLGQGPEFLTYFQNEAQLEKSRLLSDRFSAERPKGSFSTLEIQRTEQGDSAMYLCASSPLPGQGGSYEQYFGPGTRLTVT.

The chain links TRBV18 to TRBJ2-5; tentative D call: TRBD2 (6 bases). This CDR3 is 13 amino acids long. From germline, CDR1 is KGHSH and CDR2 LQKENI. Trimming removed 4 bases at V and 5 bases at J, with 11 bases between. CDR3 nucleotides: TGTGCCAGCTCACTGGGACTTCGTGAGACCCAGTACTTC. It encodes CASSLGLRETQYF. Complete variable domain (other parts from reference TRBV18 and TRBJ2-5): NAGVMQNPRHLVRRRGQEARLRCSPMKGHSHVYWYRQLPEEGLKFMVYLQKENIIDESGMPKERFSAEFPKEGPSILRIQQVVRGDSAAYFCASSLGLRETQYFGPGTRLLVL.

This clone has just one count. The genes are TRBV28 and TRBJ2-7; unclear D gene. The ends were cut back, 3 bases at V and 5 bases at J, with 11 bases in the middle. The germline V gene has CDR1 MDHEN and CDR2 SYDVKM. This CDR3 comprises 13 residues. CDR3 sequence reads: CASSFQGRHEQYF. CDR3 DNA sequence: TGTGCCAGCAGTTTTCAAGGGCGCCACGAGCAGTACTTC.